This T cell receptor (beta chain) originates from a study of identical twins. General study findings and limits: Sequences that were beta out-of-frame showed weaker excess twin sharing. Rather than following the same donors, the conclusions depended on cross-sectional statistical analysis. Insertion counts were lower in abundant cord blood beta clonotypes, a trend that memory repertoires did not show.

Trimming took 4 bases from V and 1 from J, leaving 10 bases between them. The CDR3 is 14 residues long. The germline V gene has CDR1 MNHNS and CDR2 SASEGT. This clonotype was counted ten times or more. What it binds is unknown. TCRdb recomputed calls from the 5' RACE reads with MiXCR, one row per CDR3 protein. Of about 240,000 distinct CDR3 sequences listed, approximately 10% are singletons. V usage is TRBV6-1 and J usage is TRBJ1-1; D unresolved. What was sequenced was memory T cells sorted from blood. The TCR comes from a man aged 45-65 years in good health. In DNA, the CDR3 is TGTGCCAGCAGTGTAACGGGCCCGAACACTGAAGCTTTCTTT. It encodes CASSVTGPNTEAFF.